The text below deals with one TCR beta chain. The antigen remains undetermined. The sample is drawn from a study of identical twins. Whole-study findings and limits: Weaker excess sharing between twins was seen in beta out-of-frame sequences. Invariant cells of the MAIT and iNKT types might have partly distorted the zero-insertion analyses.

Unique molecular identifiers were present on cDNA, and template switching added a universal primer site. TCRdb recomputed calls from the 5' RACE reads with MiXCR, one row per CDR3 protein. Seen here are approximately 550,000 distinct CDR3 sequences, more than 20% observed once, and the top ten hold around 0.48%. Healthy Caucasians made up all donors. These sequences were also reported in another study, on yellow fever vaccine responses in identical twins.

The TCR originated in a woman between 18 and 29 years old in good health. The sample consisted of CD4+ T cells sorted from blood.

The CDR3 DNA reads TGTGCCAGCAGCTTTGGGCTGGGACAACAAGAGACCCAGTACTTC. Its translation: CASSFGLGQQETQYF. The genes are TRBV7-7 and TRBJ2-5; weak D call: TRBD1 (6 bases). Germline V CDR1 and CDR2: SSHAT, FNYEAQ (reference sequence). The V gene lost 3 bases and the J gene lost 2 bases, with 13 bases spanning the gap. CDR3 size: 15 residues.